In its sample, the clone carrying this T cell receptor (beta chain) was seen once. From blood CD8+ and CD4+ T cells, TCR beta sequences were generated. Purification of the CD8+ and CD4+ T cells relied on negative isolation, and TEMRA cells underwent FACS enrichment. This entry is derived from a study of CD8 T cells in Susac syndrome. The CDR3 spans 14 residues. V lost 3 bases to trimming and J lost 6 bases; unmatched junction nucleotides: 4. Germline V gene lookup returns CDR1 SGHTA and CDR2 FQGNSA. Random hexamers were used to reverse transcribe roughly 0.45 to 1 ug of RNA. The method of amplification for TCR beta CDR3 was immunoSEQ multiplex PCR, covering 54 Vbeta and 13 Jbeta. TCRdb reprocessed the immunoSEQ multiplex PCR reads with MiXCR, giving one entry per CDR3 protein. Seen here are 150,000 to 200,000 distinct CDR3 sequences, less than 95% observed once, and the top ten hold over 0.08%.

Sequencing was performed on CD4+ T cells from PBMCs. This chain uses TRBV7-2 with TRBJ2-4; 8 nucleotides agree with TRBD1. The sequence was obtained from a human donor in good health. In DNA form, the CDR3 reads TGTGCCAGCAGCTTCCCAGGGGGCGCAAACATTCAGTACTTC. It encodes CASSFPGGANIQYF.